This T cell receptor beta chain appears in the sequencing data of a study of T cell repertoires in cytomegalovirus infection. Study-wide results and limits: There were carriers of CMV plus the relevant HLA, and cumulative public TCR beta family frequency identified them. Ex vivo, HLA-C-restricted CMV-specific TCR beta clonotypes prevailed over the rest of the response.

TCRdb analysed the reads with MiXCR anew, one entry per CDR3 protein. The top ten hold over 25% of the sample, which has about 180,000 distinct CDR3 sequences, approximately 15% seen once. Germline CDR1 reads SQVTM; CDR2 reads ANQGSEA. CDR3 length equals 12 residues. V lost 5 bases to trimming and J lost 9 bases, with 14 bases between them. As regards this clonotype: Its antigen is not known.

Sequenced sample: PBMCs. The rearrangement links TRBV29-1 to TRBJ2-1, with D possibly matching TRBD2 (6 bases). The receptor was derived from a human donor in good health (CMV status not recorded). Some clones in this sample may be carry-over from other donors' samples. CDR3 DNA sequence: TGCAGCGTTTCCCCGAAGGGAGGTGAGCAGTTCTTC. Protein product: CSVSPKGGEQFF.